The 28 T cell receptor beta chains below were found in one sample sequenced in a study of blood T cell repertoires in COVID-19. Some clones are missing from TCRdb's copy, which holds only in-frame ones; the method was immunoSEQ multiplex PCR. The table shows about 160,000 clones, with approximately 91% occurring only once. Specimen: peripheral blood. These TCRs come from a man aged 50 to 60 with acute or convalescent COVID-19.

A note on this clone: Other DNA variants within this sample encode the same CDR3. This sequence joins TRBV4-2 and TRBJ1-5; D remains ambiguous. The CDR3 sequence is 14 residues long. CDR1 and CDR2 from the germline V gene are LGHNA and YNFKEQ. Deletions cut 0 bases from V and 7 bases from J, with 10 bases between. CDR3 protein: CASSQEKGVQPQHF. CDR3 in DNA: TGTGCCAGCAGCCAAGAAAAGGGAGTGCAGCCCCAGCATTTT.

J is TRBJ1-5 and V is TRBV7-8, with TRBD1 matching 9 bases. Germline V gives CDR1 SGHVS, CDR2 FQNEAQ. V gave up 4 bases and J gave up 10 bases; unmatched junction bases: 11. This CDR3 is built from 15 residues. Written as DNA, the CDR3 is TGTGCCAGCAGCTCATCCGCCGGGACAGGGACACCCCAGCATTTT. Residues: CASSSSAGTGTPQHF.

The chain carries TRBV14 and TRBJ2-3; maybe TRBD2 (5 bases). Germline V gene lookup returns CDR1 SGHDN and CDR2 FVKESK. The CDR3 is 12 residues long. V lost 3 bases and J 6 bases, leaving 7 bases between the germline ends. As DNA, the CDR3 is TGTGCCAGCAGCCAGGGCGGGGATACGCAGTATTTT. This sequence encodes CASSQGGDTQYF. The full variable domain, in which reference TRBV14 and TRBJ2-3 provide the parts outside the CDR3, is EAGVTQFPSHSVIEKGQTVTLRCDPISGHDNLYWYRRVMGKEIKFLLHFVKESKQDESGMPNNRFLAERTGGTYSTLKVQPAELEDSGVYFCASSQGGDTQYFGPGTRLTVL.

This rearrangement joins TRBV2 to TRBJ2-3; D is unclear. Germline values: CDR1 SNHLY, CDR2 FYNNEI. The length of the CDR3 is 13 residues. Trimming cost V 8 bases and J 2 bases, with 11 bases left between them. The CDR3 coding sequence is TGTGCCAGCTGGTTTGCGGACACAGATACGCAGTATTTT. It codes for CASWFADTDTQYF.

This clone appeared a single time. The chain employs TRBV28 and TRBJ1-3; 7 bases map to TRBD1. This CDR3 spans 15 amino acids. The J segment lost 8 bases and the V segment lost 4 bases, leaving 11 bases of the junction unmatched. Germline V gene lookup returns CDR1 MDHEN and CDR2 SYDVKM. The CDR3 sequence is CASSSPRDSLDTIYF. In DNA form, the CDR3 reads TGTGCCAGCAGTTCCCCCAGGGACAGCCTGGACACCATATATTTT.

The chain couples TRBV5-1 to TRBJ1-5; 12 bases line up with TRBD1. The CDR3 has 16 amino acids. V lost 4 bases to trimming and J lost 4 bases; unmatched junction nucleotides: 6. Germline CDR1 SGHRS, CDR2 YFSETQ. The CDR3 protein is CASSDGTGGHNQPQHF. For the CDR3, the DNA is TGCGCCAGCAGCGATGGGACAGGGGGCCATAATCAGCCCCAGCATTTT. Using reference TRBV5-1 and TRBJ1-5 for the parts outside the CDR3, the full variable domain is KAGVTQTPRYLIKTRGQQVTLSCSPISGHRSVSWYQQTPGQGLQFLFEYFSETQRNKGNFPGRFSGRQFSNSRSEMNVSTLELGDSALYLCASSDGTGGHNQPQHFGDGTRLSIL.

The chain combines TRBV7-9 with TRBJ2-1; 10 nucleotides line up with TRBD1. The germline gives CDR1 SEHNR, CDR2 FQNEAQ (reference sequence). Trimming took 4 bases from V and 10 from J; bases not matched to a gene: 10. This CDR3 comprises 15 residues. Written as DNA, the CDR3 is TGTGCCAGCAGCTCCCGGGACAGGGGCCTCAAGGAGCAGTTCTTC. Amino acids: CASSSRDRGLKEQFF.

The chain recombines TRBV10-3 with TRBJ2-1, with 9 nucleotides matching TRBD2. CDR3 length: 18 residues. J was trimmed by 0 bases and V by 4 bases; bases with no gene match: 10. The germline V gene has CDR1 ENHRY and CDR2 SYGVKD. In nucleotides, the CDR3 is TGTGCCATCAGTGGCGGCGTAGCGGGGGCCAGCTCCTACAATGAGCAGTTCTTC. Translating it yields CAISGGVAGASSYNEQFF.

The genes are TRBV9 and TRBJ2-3; 9 bases map to TRBD2. This CDR3 region has 15 residues. Germline lookup yields CDR1 SGDLS and CDR2 YYNGEE. J lost 3 bases, V lost 4 bases, and 6 bases had no gene match. The CDR3 DNA reads TGTGCCAGCAGCATAAGCGGGAGGCGTACAGATACGCAGTATTTT. Its translation is CASSISGRRTDTQYF.

The genes are TRBV30 and TRBJ2-7, with 8 bases aligning to TRBD1. V gave up 3 bases and J gave up 5 bases; unmatched junction bases: 3. CDR1 and CDR2 (germline): GTSNPN, SVGIG (reference sequence). The CDR3 is 12 amino acids. CDR3 in amino acids: CAWSPGGHEQYF. The CDR3 DNA reads TGTGCCTGGAGCCCAGGGGGCCACGAGCAGTACTTC.

V and J are TRBV11-2 and TRBJ2-2; no clear D. The CDR3 contains 15 residues. Trimming pared 5 bases from V and 5 bases from J, leaving 15 bases between. The germline CDR1 and CDR2 sequences are SGHAT and FQNNGV. The DNA for the CDR3 is TGTGCCAGCAGCAACCACCCGTTCGGTACCGGGGAGCTGTTTTTT. This codes for CASSNHPFGTGELFF. The whole variable domain, filled in from reference TRBV11-2 and TRBJ2-2, reads EAGVAQSPRYKIIEKRQSVAFWCNPISGHATLYWYQQILGQGPKLLIQFQNNGVVDDSQLPKDRFSAERLKGVDSTLKIQPAKLEDSAVYLCASSNHPFGTGELFFGEGSRLTVL.

The V and J genes are TRBV20-1 and TRBJ2-1, with D perhaps TRBD2 (5 bases). The CDR3 runs 14 residues. Germline values: CDR1 DFQATT, CDR2 SNEGSKA (reference sequence). Trimming cost V 3 bases and J 4 bases, with 13 bases left between them. CDR3 in amino acids: CSASQVLAYNEQFF. CDR3 coding DNA: TGCAGTGCTAGTCAGGTTCTAGCTTACAATGAGCAGTTCTTC.

CDR3 coding DNA: TGTGCCAGCAGCGTAGAGGGGTCTGGGGCCAACGTCCTGACTTTC. Its translation: CASSVEGSGANVLTF. The chain recombines TRBV9 with TRBJ2-6, with a weak D call TRBD1 (5 bases). There are 15 residues in the CDR3. The V gene's germline CDR1 is SGDLS and CDR2 YYNGEE. Trimming shortened V by 0 bases and J by 1 base, and 5 bases separated the two germline ends.

The chain uses TRBV19 and TRBJ2-7, with a weak D call TRBD1 (6 bases). Germline values: CDR1 LNHDA, CDR2 SQIVND (reference sequence). The CDR3 has 15 amino acids. With 4 bases removed from V and 4 bases from J, the gap between germline ends came to 17 bases. The CDR3 region is CASSTTGNGLYEQYF. The CDR3 DNA reads as TGTGCCAGTAGTACAACAGGGAATGGACTTTACGAGCAGTACTTC.

V and J are TRBV15 and TRBJ1-5; no definite D call. The CDR3 covers 16 residues. CDR1 is LNHNV and CDR2 is YYDKDF in the germline V gene (reference sequence). The V and J ends lost 6 bases and 1 base respectively, with 16 bases between them. CDR3 in amino acids: CATSLTLGGSNQPQHF. CDR3 in DNA: TGTGCCACCAGTCTAACGCTAGGTGGGAGCAATCAGCCCCAGCATTTT.

This chain links TRBV2 with TRBJ1-1; D is undetermined. Per germline, CDR1 SNHLY and CDR2 FYNNEI. This CDR3 region has 11 residues. CDR3 amino acids: CATVGGFEAFF. Written as DNA, the CDR3 is TGTGCGACCGTCGGCGGTTTTGAAGCTTTCTTT.

CDR3 sequence: CASGTEGGGPYGYTF. CDR3 nucleotides: TGTGCCAGCGGCACAGAGGGAGGGGGACCATATGGCTACACCTTC. V is TRBV2 and J is TRBJ1-2; weak D call: TRBD1 (6 bases). Trimming took 8 bases from V and 5 from J, leaving 21 bases between them. The CDR3 has 15 amino acids. Germline CDR1 and CDR2: SNHLY and FYNNEI.

V is TRBV7-8 and J is TRBJ2-3, with D perhaps matching TRBD2 (6 bases). CDR1 and CDR2 (germline): SGHVS, FQNEAQ. The ends were cut back, 0 bases at V and 0 bases at J, with 13 bases in the middle. The CDR3 is made up of 17 amino acids. The CDR3 nucleotides are TGTGCCAGCAGCTTAGCGGCGGGAATTTCGAGCACAGATACGCAGTATTTT. Amino acid sequence: CASSLAAGISSTDTQYF.

The V gene is TRBV27, the J gene TRBJ2-7, with 9 bases fitting TRBD1. Unmatched junction bases numbered 12, after V lost 6 bases and J lost 0 bases. The CDR3 consists of 17 residues. The germline gives CDR1 MNHEY, CDR2 SMNVEV (reference sequence). CDR3: CASSPRGTGSSSYEQYF. The CDR3 DNA is TGTGCCAGCAGCCCCAGGGGGACAGGGTCTAGCTCCTACGAGCAGTACTTC.

The rearrangement uses TRBV29-1 and TRBJ2-3; the D is unclear. V was trimmed by 6 bases and J by 10 bases, leaving 14 bases between them. The CDR3 runs to 11 residues. Germline V gene data show CDR1 as SQVTM and CDR2 as ANQGSEA. CDR3 loop: CSVNSRGAQYF. As DNA, the CDR3 is TGCAGCGTCAATTCCCGTGGAGCGCAGTATTTT.

The chain combines TRBV6-5 with TRBJ2-3, with 10 nucleotides matching TRBD1. Germline CDR1 and CDR2: MNHEY and SVGAGI. Trimming at V came to 4 bases and at J to 0 bases, leaving 4 bases not matched to a gene. This CDR3 is built from 16 residues. CDR3 region: CASSSRTGGSTDTQYF. Written as DNA, the CDR3 is TGTGCCAGCAGTTCTCGGACAGGGGGGAGCACAGATACGCAGTATTTT.

This chain joins TRBV25-1 and TRBJ2-2, with D possibly TRBD2 on 7 matching bases. This CDR3 has 15 amino acids. Germline-derived CDR1 and CDR2 are MGHDK and SYGVNS. With 1 base removed from V and 6 bases from J, the gap between germline ends came to 12 bases. The chain's CDR3 is CASSEFRGGAGELFF. The CDR3 DNA reads TGTGCCAGCAGTGAATTTAGGGGGGGTGCCGGGGAGCTGTTTTTT.

The chain employs TRBV15 and TRBJ2-7, with TRBD1 matching 9 bases. V was pared by 3 bases and J by 5 bases, with 11 bases of the junction left unmatched. CDR1 and CDR2 (germline): LNHNV, YYDKDF (reference sequence). The CDR3 runs to 16 residues. CDR3 bases: TGTGCCACCAGCAGGGAACCGGGACAGGGCGTCCACGAGCAGTACTTC. Protein product: CATSREPGQGVHEQYF.

This sequence joins TRBV9 and TRBJ2-7; 9 nucleotides line up with TRBD1. After removal of 4 bases from V and 7 bases from J, the junction contained 12 bases not matched to a gene. The CDR3 spans 15 residues. Germline loops: CDR1 SGDLS, CDR2 YYNGEE. CDR3 nucleotide sequence: TGTGCCAGCAGCCCAACAGGGGGCCGAACGAGGGAGCAGTACTTC. Translated: CASSPTGGRTREQYF.

The rearrangement joins TRBV29-1 to TRBJ2-2, with D unclear. This CDR3 contains 14 residues. Between the trimmed V and J ends, which lost 4 bases and 0 bases, there was a span of 9 bases. Germline V lookup: CDR1 SQVTM, CDR2 ANQGSEA. The CDR3 DNA reads TGCAGCGTTGTCTTGCAGGCGAACACCGGGGAGCTGTTTTTT. This translates into CSVVLQANTGELFF.

The chain is built from TRBV5-6 and TRBJ2-7; 7 bases line up with TRBD1. The germline V gene encodes CDR1 SGHDT and CDR2 YYEEEE. Trimming took 3 bases from V and 0 from J; bases not matched to a gene: 6. This CDR3 has 15 residues. CDR3: CASSWGTESSYEQYF. For the CDR3, the DNA is TGTGCCAGCAGCTGGGGGACAGAGAGCTCCTACGAGCAGTACTTC.

This clone appeared once. The chain is built from TRBV9 and TRBJ2-1, with D possibly TRBD2 on 6 matching bases. Per germline, CDR1 SGDLS and CDR2 YYNGEE. The V gene lost 2 bases and the J gene lost 0 bases, with 12 bases spanning the gap. The CDR3 has 16 residues. This chain's CDR3 is CASSVLSGSSYNEQFF. The CDR3 region has the DNA TGTGCCAGCAGCGTCCTTAGCGGAAGCTCCTACAATGAGCAGTTCTTC.

The sample holds one count of this clone. The J gene is TRBJ1-6, the V gene TRBV9; 9 bases agree with TRBD1. The CDR3 loop spans 14 amino acids. Germline V gene sequence: CDR1 SGDLS, CDR2 YYNGEE. V lost 3 bases, J lost 10 bases, and 5 bases stayed unmatched. Here the CDR3 DNA reads TGTGCCAGCAGCGGAGGGACAGGGCGATCACCCCTCCACTTT. The encoded protein is CASSGGTGRSPLHF.